This entry lists 11 T cell receptor beta chains sequenced from one sample in a study of T cells after yellow fever vaccination. TCRdb passed the 5' RACE reads through MiXCR, listing each CDR3 protein once. The data hold approximately 160,000 distinct CDR3 sequences, with 9.3% observed a single time. Sequences were derived from CD8+ T cells sorted from PBMCs, sampled 45 days after the yellow fever booster vaccination. These receptors came from a man younger than 35 who received the YFV17D yellow fever vaccine.

Only a few counts were recorded for this clonotype. The chain links TRBV27 to TRBJ2-2; 8 bases are shared with TRBD1. CDR1 is MNHEY, CDR2 SMNVEV, per germline (reference sequence). This CDR3 has 15 amino acids. V lost 6 bases to trimming and J lost 6 bases; unmatched junction nucleotides: 9. The CDR3 DNA sequence: TGTGCCAGCAGACCCTTCGACAGGGGTCCCGGGGAGCTGTTTTTT. Its translation: CASRPFDRGPGELFF.

This clonotype was seen a few times. The J gene is TRBJ2-1, the V gene TRBV19; no firm D call. There are 13 residues in the CDR3. V was cut by 3 bases and J by 3 bases, with 6 bases left in between. Germline lookup yields CDR1 LNHDA and CDR2 SQIVND (reference sequence). The CDR3 nucleotides are TGTGCCAGTAGTATCCGAAGCTACAATGAGCAGTTCTTC. It codes for CASSIRSYNEQFF.

A few counts support this clonotype. The rearrangement uses TRBV4-2 and TRBJ2-3; D is unresolved. The CDR3 spans 15 residues. Per germline, CDR1 LGHNA and CDR2 YNFKEQ. Trimming took 0 bases from V and 3 from J, leaving 10 bases between them. The CDR3 bases are TGTGCCAGCAGCCAAGAAGGCCCTTTTACAGATACGCAGTATTTT. Translated, it gives CASSQEGPFTDTQYF.

This clonotype was seen more than once but under ten times. The chain employs TRBV12-3 or TRBV12-4 and TRBJ2-1; D is perhaps TRBD2 (5 bases). The CDR3 loop spans 12 amino acids. The V and J ends lost 3 bases and 8 bases respectively, with 8 bases between them. For the CDR3, the DNA is TGTGCCAGCAGTTTTAGAGCGGATGAGCAGTTCTTC. Amino acids: CASSFRADEQFF.

This clonotype came up a few times. This chain uses TRBV12-3 or TRBV12-4 with TRBJ1-1; 7 nucleotides line up with TRBD1. The V segment lost 3 bases and the J segment 7 bases; nucleotides outside the gene matches: 8. CDR3 length: 14 amino acids. This CDR3 is CASSLVKGAVEAFF. In DNA form, the CDR3 reads TGTGCCAGCAGTTTGGTAAAGGGGGCCGTTGAAGCTTTCTTT.

This clonotype was counted a few times. The CDR3 protein is CASSWGQGSSYEQYF. The DNA of the CDR3 is TGTGCCAGCAGTTGGGGACAGGGGAGTTCCTACGAGCAGTACTTC. The chain joins TRBV27 to TRBJ2-7; 10 bases agree with TRBD1. The CDR3 is made up of 15 amino acids. Germline V gives CDR1 MNHEY, CDR2 SMNVEV (reference sequence). J gave up 1 base and V 4 bases, and 4 bases lay outside the gene matches.

In this sample, this clonotype turned up a few times. The gene calls are TRBV7-3 and TRBJ2-3; D gene ambiguous. Per germline, CDR1 SGHTA and CDR2 FQGTGA. The V gene lost 2 bases and the J gene lost 0 bases, with 9 bases spanning the gap. This CDR3 is built from 15 residues. CDR3 coding DNA: TGTGCCAGCAGCTTATTAGTGGCTAGCACAGATACGCAGTATTTT. It is translated as CASSLLVASTDTQYF.

The chain links TRBV4-1 to TRBJ1-5, with D possibly matching TRBD1 (5 bases). The CDR3 is 16 residues long. Germline CDR1 MGHRA, CDR2 YSYEKL. The V end lost 2 bases, the J end lost 3 bases, and 14 bases lay between the germline ends. The CDR3 bases are TGCGCCAGCAGCCAAAAGGCAGGGAAGACCAATCAGCCCCAGCATTTT. Amino acids: CASSQKAGKTNQPQHF.

The chain carries TRBV25-1 and TRBJ2-1; 11 bases match TRBD2. Germline CDR1 reads MGHDK; CDR2 reads SYGVNS. Trimming at V came to 10 bases and at J to 4 bases, leaving 6 bases not matched to a gene. The CDR3 has 14 amino acids. CDR3 sequence: CATKLAGEYNEQFF. CDR3 sequence (DNA): TGTGCCACCAAACTAGCGGGGGAGTACAATGAGCAGTTCTTC.

The CDR3 sequence is CASSFPREGNQPQHF. CDR3 nucleotide sequence: TGTGCCAGCAGTTTCCCCAGGGAGGGCAATCAGCCCCAGCATTTT. V and J are TRBV6-6 and TRBJ1-5; possibly TRBD1 for D (5 bases). CDR3 length: 15 residues. V was cut by 4 bases and J by 2 bases, with 12 bases left in between. CDR1 is MNHNY, CDR2 SVGAGI, per germline (reference sequence).

This clonotype was seen a few times. The rearrangement uses TRBV6-2 or TRBV6-3 and TRBJ1-1; 12 bases are a match to TRBD1. Trimming removed 7 bases from V and 2 bases from J; junction bases left unmatched: 5. This CDR3 is built from 15 residues. Germline V gives CDR1 MNHEY, CDR2 SVGEGT. In DNA form, the CDR3 reads TGTGCCAGCAAACGGGACAGGGGGCCAAACACTGAAGCTTTCTTT. It yields the protein CASKRDRGPNTEAFF.